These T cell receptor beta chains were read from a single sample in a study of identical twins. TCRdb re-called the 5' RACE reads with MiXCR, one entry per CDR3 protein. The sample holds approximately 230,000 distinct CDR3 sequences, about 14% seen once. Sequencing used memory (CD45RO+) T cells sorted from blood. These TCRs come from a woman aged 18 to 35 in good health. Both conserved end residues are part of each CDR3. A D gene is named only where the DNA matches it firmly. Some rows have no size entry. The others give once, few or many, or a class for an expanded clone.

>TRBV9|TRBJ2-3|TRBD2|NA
TGTGCCAGCAGCGTAGGGACTAGCGCAGATACGCAGTATTTT
CASSVGTSADTQYF
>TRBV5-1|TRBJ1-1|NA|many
TGCGCCAGCAGCCCCCGTTTCGGGAGCGGGAACACTGAAGCTTTCTTT
CASSPRFGSGNTEAFF
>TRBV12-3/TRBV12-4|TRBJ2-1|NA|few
TGTGCCAGCAGGCCCGGGGGCTCCTACAATGAGCAGTTCTTC
CASRPGGSYNEQFF
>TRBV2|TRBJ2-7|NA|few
TGTGCCAGCAGTGAATACGAGCAGTACTTC
CASSEYEQYF
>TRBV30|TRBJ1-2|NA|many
TGTGCCTGGAGTGTTGGATTTAATGGCTACACCTTC
CAWSVGFNGYTF
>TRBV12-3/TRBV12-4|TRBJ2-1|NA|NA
TGTGCCAGCAGCTCGTCCCGACTAGGGGGGAGGAAATACAATGAGCAGTTCTTC
CASSSSRLGGRKYNEQFF
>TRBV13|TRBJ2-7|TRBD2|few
TGTGCCAGCAGCTTAGGTCCCGGGACTAGCGGGGGGCCCGACTTC
CASSLGPGTSGGPDF
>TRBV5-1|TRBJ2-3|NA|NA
TGCGCCAGCAGCTCAGCAACTACTAGCACAGATACGCAGTATTTT
CASSSATTSTDTQYF
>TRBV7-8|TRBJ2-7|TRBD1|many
TGTGCCAGCAGCTTAACAGGGGGGAGCTCCTACGAGCAGTACTTC
CASSLTGGSSYEQYF
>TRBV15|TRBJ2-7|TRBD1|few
TGTGCCACCAGCAGGGACAGGTCTTACGAGCAGTACTTC
CATSRDRSYEQYF
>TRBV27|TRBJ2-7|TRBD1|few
TGTGCCAGCAGTATACATTCGACAGGGACGGTCGAGCAGTACTTC
CASSIHSTGTVEQYF
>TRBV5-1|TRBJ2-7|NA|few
TGCGCCAGCAGCAAGGACAGCTACGAGCAGTACTTC
CASSKDSYEQYF
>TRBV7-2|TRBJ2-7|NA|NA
TGTGCCAGCAGCTTAGTAACTGGAGCCTACGAGCAGTACTTC
CASSLVTGAYEQYF
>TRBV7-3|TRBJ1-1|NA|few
TGTGCCAGCAGCAGCCGATACGGGAACACTGAAGCTTTCTTT
CASSSRYGNTEAFF
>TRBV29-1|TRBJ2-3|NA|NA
TGCAGCGAACGGGACGGCTACACAGATACGCAGTATTTT
CSERDGYTDTQYF
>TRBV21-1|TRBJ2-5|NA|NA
TGTGCCAGCAGCAAAGATGCGGTTCCTCCAGAGACCCAGTACTTC
CASSKDAVPPETQYF
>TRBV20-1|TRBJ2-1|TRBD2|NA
TGCAGTGCGCCCGGGACTAGCGGAAAATACAATGAGCAGTTCTTC
CSAPGTSGKYNEQFF
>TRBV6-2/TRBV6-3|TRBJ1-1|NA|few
TGTGCCAGCAGTTACTCGGCGGGGGAAGCTTTCTTT
CASSYSAGEAFF
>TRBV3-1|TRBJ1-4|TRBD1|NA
TGTGCCAGCAGCCTCGGGACAGCAATAAATGAAAAACTGTTTTTT
CASSLGTAINEKLFF
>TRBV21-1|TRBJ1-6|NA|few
TGTGCCAGCAGCTTAAAATGGGGGAAAGGAGGCTCACCCCTCCACTTT
CASSLKWGKGGSPLHF
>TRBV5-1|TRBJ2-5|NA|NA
TGCGCCAGCAGTCCGGACATACCCCAAGAGACCCAGTACTTC
CASSPDIPQETQYF
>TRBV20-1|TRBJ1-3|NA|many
TGCAGTGCTTCATCCGGGGGCTACTCTGGAAACACCATATATTTT
CSASSGGYSGNTIYF
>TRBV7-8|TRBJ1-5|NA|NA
TGTGCCAGCAGAGGGGAAGGGCGCAATCAGCCCCAGCATTTT
CASRGEGRNQPQHF
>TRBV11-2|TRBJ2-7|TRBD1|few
TGTGCCAGCAGCTCCCGGGACAGGGGGCCCGAGCAGTACTTC
CASSSRDRGPEQYF
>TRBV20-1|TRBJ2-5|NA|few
TGCAGTGTCCCTTCGACTGGGGGGAAGACCCAGTACTTC
CSVPSTGGKTQYF
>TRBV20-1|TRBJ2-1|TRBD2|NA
TGCAGTGCTAGGACGGCACTAGCGGGGGTCAATGAGCAGTTCTTC
CSARTALAGVNEQFF
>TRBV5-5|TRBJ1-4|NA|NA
TGTGCCAGCAGCTTGGTCCCGAGGACAACTAATGAAAAACTGTTTTTT
CASSLVPRTTNEKLFF
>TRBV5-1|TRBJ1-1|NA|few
TGCGCCAGCAGACTAGAAACGAACACTGAAGCTTTCTTT
CASRLETNTEAFF
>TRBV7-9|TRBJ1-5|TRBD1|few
TGTGCCAGCAGCCTATCGACAGGGCGACAGCCCCAGCATTTT
CASSLSTGRQPQHF
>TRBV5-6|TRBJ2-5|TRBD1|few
TGTGCCAGCAGTCGGGACAGGAGAGGAGAGACCCAGTACTTC
CASSRDRRGETQYF
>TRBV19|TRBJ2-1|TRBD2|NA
TGTGCCAGTTATAGCGGGAGGACCTACAATGAGCAGTTCTTC
CASYSGRTYNEQFF
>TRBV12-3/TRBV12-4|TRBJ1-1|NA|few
TGTGCCAGCAGTTTACGGGGAAGCGCTTTCTTT
CASSLRGSAFF
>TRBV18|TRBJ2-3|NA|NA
TGTGCCAGCTCACCTCGACAGACTACTAGCACAGATACGCAGTATTTT
CASSPRQTTSTDTQYF
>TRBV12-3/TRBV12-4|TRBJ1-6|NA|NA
TGTGCCAGCAAGCAACAGGGTGCAGGTTCACCCCTCCACTTT
CASKQQGAGSPLHF
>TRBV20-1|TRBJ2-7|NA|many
TGCAGTGCTAAGGGCAGGGAGGTGTTCTCCTACGAGCAGTACTTC
CSAKGREVFSYEQYF
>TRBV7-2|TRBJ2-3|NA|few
TGTGCCAGCAGCCAGTACTCTAGCACAGATACGCAGTATTTT
CASSQYSSTDTQYF
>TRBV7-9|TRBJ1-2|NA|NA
TGTGCCAGCAGCTTAGCTTTAACGGGGGGCTACACCTTC
CASSLALTGGYTF
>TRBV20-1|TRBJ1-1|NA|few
TGCAGTGCTAGTGCTGGACAGCTTGAAGCTTTCTTT
CSASAGQLEAFF
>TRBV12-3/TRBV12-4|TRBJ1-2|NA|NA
TGTGCCAGCAGTTTAACGACAGATTATGGCTACACCTTC
CASSLTTDYGYTF
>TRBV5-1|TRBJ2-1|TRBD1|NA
TGCGCCAGCAGCTTGCTAGTGACAGGGAACAATGAGCAGTTCTTC
CASSLLVTGNNEQFF
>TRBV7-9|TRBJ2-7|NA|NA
NA
CASSTSGGGFVEQYF
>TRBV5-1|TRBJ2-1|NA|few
TGCGCCAGCAGCATCGACAGCGGAAGCTCCTACAATGAGCAGTTCTTC
CASSIDSGSSYNEQFF
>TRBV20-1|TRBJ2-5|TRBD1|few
TGCAGTGCTAGCTTCATACAGGGGAAGGAGACCCAGTACTTC
CSASFIQGKETQYF
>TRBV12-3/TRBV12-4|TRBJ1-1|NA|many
TGTGCCAGCAGTAAAACAGGGCTTCGGAACACTGAAGCTTTCTTT
CASSKTGLRNTEAFF
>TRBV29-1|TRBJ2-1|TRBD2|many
TGCAGCGTTTCCGGGACTAGCAGCTCCTACAATGAGCAGTTCTTC
CSVSGTSSSYNEQFF
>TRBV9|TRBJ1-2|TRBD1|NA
TGTGCCAGCAGCGCTCGTCCGGGACAGGGAGTTTATGGCTACACCTTC
CASSARPGQGVYGYTF
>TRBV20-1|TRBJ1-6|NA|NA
TGCAGTGCTAGTAACTATAATTCACCCCTCCACTTT
CSASNYNSPLHF
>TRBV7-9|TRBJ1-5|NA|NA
TGTGCCAGCAGCTTAGGGGAGGACCAGCATTTT
CASSLGEDQHF
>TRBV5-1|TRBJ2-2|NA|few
TGCGCCAGCAGCTTGGCTAGGTTTGCCGGGGAGCTGTTTTTT
CASSLARFAGELFF
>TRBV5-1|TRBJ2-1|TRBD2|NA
TGCGCCAGCAGCTTGGCTCTAGCGGGACTCAATGAGCAGTTCTTC
CASSLALAGLNEQFF
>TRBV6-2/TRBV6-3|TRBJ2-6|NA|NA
TGTGCCAGCAACACCACTCCGGGCTCTGGGGCCAACGTCCTGACTTTC
CASNTTPGSGANVLTF
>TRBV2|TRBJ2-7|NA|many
TGTGCCAGCAGTGAAATCGGGACCTTCGAGCAGTACTTC
CASSEIGTFEQYF
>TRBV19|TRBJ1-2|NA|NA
TGTGCCAGTAGTACACAGGGAACTGGCTACACCTTC
CASSTQGTGYTF
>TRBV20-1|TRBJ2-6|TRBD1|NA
TGCAGTGCGTTCCCCGACAGGGGGAGGGCCAACGTCCTGACTTTC
CSAFPDRGRANVLTF